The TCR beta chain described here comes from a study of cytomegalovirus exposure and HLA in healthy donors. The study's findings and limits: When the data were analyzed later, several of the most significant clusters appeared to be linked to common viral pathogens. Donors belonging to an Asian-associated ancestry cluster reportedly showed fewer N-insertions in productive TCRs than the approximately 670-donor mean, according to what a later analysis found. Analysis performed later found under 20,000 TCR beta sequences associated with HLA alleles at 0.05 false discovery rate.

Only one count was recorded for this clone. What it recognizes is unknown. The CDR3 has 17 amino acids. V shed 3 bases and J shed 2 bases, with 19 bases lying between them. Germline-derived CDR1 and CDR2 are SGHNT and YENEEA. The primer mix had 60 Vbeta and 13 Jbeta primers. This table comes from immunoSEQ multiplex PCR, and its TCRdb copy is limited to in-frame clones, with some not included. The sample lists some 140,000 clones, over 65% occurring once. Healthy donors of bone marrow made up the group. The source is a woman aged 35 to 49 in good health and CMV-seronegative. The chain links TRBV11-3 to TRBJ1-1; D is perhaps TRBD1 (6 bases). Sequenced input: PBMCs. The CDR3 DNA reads TGTGCCAGCAGCTTGTCACTTCTACAGGGTTTAAACACTGAAGCTTTCTTT. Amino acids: CASSLSLLQGLNTEAFF.